Listed below are T cell receptor beta chains from one sample, sequenced in a study of shared T cell receptors in the human thymus. Profiled with immunoSEQ multiplex PCR; TCRdb holds only in-frame clones, not every one. The data show hundreds of thousands of clones, with 88% seen just once and 0.0085% to 0.012% held by the top ten. These sequences were also reported in another study, on human thymus T cells.

The sample comprised thymocytes. Every receptor here comes from a boy less than two years old with a congenital heart defect. CDR3s include the opening cysteine and the closing phenylalanine or tryptophan. Each record gives: V gene, clone size, D gene, J gene, CDR3 DNA, CDR3 protein. A D gene is named only where the DNA matches it firmly. Size values are once, few and many counts, or a class for expanded clones, and some rows have none.

>TRBV6-4|-|TRBD1|TRBJ1-2
TGTGCCAGCACCCAACATCCCCCCGTCACAGGGGCCCATGGCTACACCTTC
CASTQHPPVTGAHGYTF
>TRBV19|-|-|TRBJ2-1
TGTGCCAGTAGTATTCCCCTACTAGCTGGGGTAAGGAATGAGCAGTTCTTC
CASSIPLLAGVRNEQFF
>TRBV19|-|TRBD2|TRBJ2-2
TGTGCCAGTAACCCCGGGACTAGCGGGAGGTTTAGCGGGGAGCTGTTTTTT
CASNPGTSGRFSGELFF
>TRBV30|-|TRBD1|TRBJ1-1
TGTGCCTGGAGTGTACGGAGGGGGCCCCACTCCAGCACTGAAGCTTTCTTT
CAWSVRRGPHSSTEAFF
>TRBV7-3|-|TRBD2|TRBJ2-2
TGTGCCAGCTCCCCATCGGGACTAGCGCCCGGGGAGCTGTTTTTT
CASSPSGLAPGELFF
>TRBV9|-|TRBD2|TRBJ2-1
TGTGCCAGCAGCGTAGAACTAGCGGGCTCCTACAATGAGCAGTTCTTC
CASSVELAGSYNEQFF
>TRBV4-1|-|-|TRBJ2-2
TGCGCCAGCAGCCAAGAGTCCAGGGGGAACACCGGGGAGCTGTTTTTT
CASSQESRGNTGELFF
>TRBV19|-|-|TRBJ1-5
TGTGCCAGTAGTTGGACAGCGATGAGCAATCAGCCCCAGCATTTT
CASSWTAMSNQPQHF
>TRBV27|-|-|TRBJ2-7
TGTGCCAGCAGTTTGCGTGGGGCCTCGCAATACGAGCAGTACTTC
CASSLRGASQYEQYF
>TRBV21-1|few|-|TRBJ1-3
TGTGCCAGCAGCAAAGAAGGAGTAGGAAACACCATATATTTT
CASSKEGVGNTIYF
>TRBV30|once|-|TRBJ2-1
TGTGCTTGGAGTGGGACTTGGGGTAATACCTACAATGAGCAGTTCTTC
CAWSGTWGNTYNEQFF
>TRBV25-1|-|TRBD2|TRBJ2-2
TGTGCCAGCAGTGAATCCCCAACTAGCGGGGAAAACACCGGGGAGCTGTTTTTT
CASSESPTSGENTGELFF
>TRBV6-5|-|TRBD1|TRBJ1-4
TGTGCCAGCAGTTCCCAGGGGGCGCCTAATGAAAAACTGTTTTTT
CASSSQGAPNEKLFF
>TRBV29-1|-|-|TRBJ2-7
TGCAGCACTAGGGAGAGCTACGAGCAGTACTTC
CSTRESYEQYF
>TRBV28|-|-|TRBJ2-5
TGTGCCAGCAGTTTTCCTCCAGAGACCCAGTACTTC
CASSFPPETQYF
>TRBV14|-|TRBD2|TRBJ2-5
TGTGCCAGCAGCCTCCTAGGGGGGACTAGCGGGCCCGGGGCCGACCAAGAGACCCAGTACTTC
CASSLLGGTSGPGADQETQYF
>TRBV27|few|TRBD1|TRBJ1-1
TGTGCCAGCAGTGCGAATTACAGGGGGAACACTGAAGCTTTCTTT
CASSANYRGNTEAFF
>TRBV14|once|-|TRBJ2-7
TGTGCCAGCAGCCCGCGAAACAGCATCAGCTCCTACGAGCAGTACTTC
CASSPRNSISSYEQYF
>TRBV30|-|TRBD2|TRBJ2-3
TGTGCCTGGAGCGTCGGAGCGGGAGGGCCCCCAGATACGCAGTATTTT
CAWSVGAGGPPDTQYF
>TRBV6-5|-|TRBD1|TRBJ1-2
TGTGCCAGCAGTCGGGACAGCCTTAACTATGGCTACACCTTC
CASSRDSLNYGYTF
>TRBV5-4|-|TRBD1|TRBJ1-1
TGTGCCAGCAGCACAGGGGGCTACACTGAAGCTTTCTTT
CASSTGGYTEAFF
>TRBV2|-|TRBD2|TRBJ2-7
TGTGCCAGCACCCAAACCCCCCTAGCGGCGGAGTCCTCCTACGAGCAGTACTTC
CASTQTPLAAESSYEQYF